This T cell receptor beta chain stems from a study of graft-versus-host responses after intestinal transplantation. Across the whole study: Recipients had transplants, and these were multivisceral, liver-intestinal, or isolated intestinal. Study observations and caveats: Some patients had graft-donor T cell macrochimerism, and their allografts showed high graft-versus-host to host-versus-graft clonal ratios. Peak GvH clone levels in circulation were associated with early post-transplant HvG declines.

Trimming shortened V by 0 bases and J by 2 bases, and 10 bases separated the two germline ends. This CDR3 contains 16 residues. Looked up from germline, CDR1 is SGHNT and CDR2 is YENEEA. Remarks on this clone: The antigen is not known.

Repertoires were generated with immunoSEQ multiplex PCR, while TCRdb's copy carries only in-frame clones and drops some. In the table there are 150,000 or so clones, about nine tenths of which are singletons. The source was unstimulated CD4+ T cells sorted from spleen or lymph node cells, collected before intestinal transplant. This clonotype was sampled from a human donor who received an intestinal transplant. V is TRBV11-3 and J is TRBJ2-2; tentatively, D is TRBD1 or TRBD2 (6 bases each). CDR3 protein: CASSLEGGRNTGELFF. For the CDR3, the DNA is TGTGCCAGCAGCTTAGAGGGGGGCCGAAACACCGGGGAGCTGTTTTTT.